This T cell receptor beta chain stems from a study of monozygotic twins with inflammatory bowel disease. This CDR3 comprises 12 residues. Germline CDR1 MNHEY, CDR2 SVGEGT. Using TCRalpha and TCRbeta cDNA, the researchers carried out two nested PCRs that lasted approximately 17 and 9 cycles. TCRdb reprocessed the 5' RACE reads and keeps a single row for each CDR3 protein, giving no DNA. Recorded here are approximately 400,000 distinct CDR3 sequences; the top ten clones represent just over 2.5%. This chain uses TRBV6-2 or TRBV6-3 with TRBJ1-2. Material: blood. This TCR derives from a human donor with ulcerative colitis or Crohn's disease, or a healthy co-twin of an affected twin (not recorded which). CDR3 loop: CASSYAISGYTF.